The 21 T cell receptor beta chains listed next were all sequenced from one sample in a study of blood T cell repertoires in COVID-19. Method: immunoSEQ multiplex PCR; TCRdb's copy keeps in-frame clones and lacks some. The table lists about 270,000 clones, approximately 90% of them singletons. Sequenced material: PBMCs or T cells enriched from blood (not recorded which). These receptors were obtained from a woman aged 40 to 50 with acute COVID-19.

This rearrangement joins TRBV11-3 to TRBJ2-5, with D unresolved. The CDR3 is 14 residues long. The germline V and J ends were trimmed by 5 bases and 2 bases, with 12 bases remaining between them. The germline CDR1 and CDR2 sequences are SGHNT and YENEEA. This CDR3 reads CASSLREEQETQYF. As DNA, the CDR3 is TGTGCCAGCAGCCTCCGAGAGGAGCAAGAGACCCAGTACTTC.

The genes are TRBV7-9 and TRBJ2-2; 9 bases map to TRBD2. V gave up 3 bases and J gave up 4 bases; unmatched junction bases: 12. This CDR3 spans 18 amino acids. CDR1 is SEHNR and CDR2 is FQNEAQ in the germline V gene (reference sequence). The CDR3 nucleotides are TGTGCCAGCAGCTTTGGCCTAGCGGGGTGGTCTGTCACCGGGGAGCTGTTTTTT. Translating gives CASSFGLAGWSVTGELFF.

V is TRBV11-1 and J is TRBJ2-2; perhaps TRBD1 as D (6 bases). CDR1 and CDR2 (germline): SGHAT, FQDESV (reference sequence). This CDR3 contains 15 residues. The ends were cut back, 5 bases at V and 5 bases at J, with 15 bases in the middle. The CDR3 protein is CASSSYRAETGELFF. The CDR3 DNA reads as TGTGCCAGCAGCAGTTACAGGGCAGAAACCGGGGAGCTGTTTTTT.

A single count supports this clone. The chain combines TRBV2 with TRBJ1-2; D perhaps matches TRBD1 (5 bases). CDR1 and CDR2 (germline): SNHLY, FYNNEI. CDR3 size: 12 residues. The V end lost 9 bases, the J end lost 7 bases, and 15 bases lay between the germline ends. The CDR3 DNA reads TGTGCCAGATGGGCCATAAGGGGTGGCTACACCTTC. This codes for CARWAIRGGYTF.

The V gene is TRBV12-3 or TRBV12-4, the J gene TRBJ2-3; D perhaps matches TRBD1 (6 bases). This CDR3 spans 13 amino acids. Trimming left V 3 bases short and J 3 bases short, with 7 bases between. The CDR3 loop reads CASSLQGTDTQYF. The CDR3 nucleotides read TGTGCCAGCAGTTTGCAGGGGACAGATACGCAGTATTTT.

This clone is a singleton in its sample. The chain uses TRBV20-1 and TRBJ1-2; 10 bases align to TRBD1. Germline lookup yields CDR1 DFQATT and CDR2 SNEGSKA (reference sequence). This CDR3 comprises 15 residues. Germline trimming cut 3 bases from V and 4 bases from J; bases unmatched to any gene: 8. The CDR3, as DNA: TGCAGTGCTAGTTTAGCGGGACAGGGGCGCTATGGCTACACCTTC. This sequence encodes CSASLAGQGRYGYTF.

In DNA form, the CDR3 reads TGTGCCAGCGCTGAAGCGGGAGGGCCCTACGAGCAGTACTTC. The encoded protein is CASAEAGGPYEQYF. The chain carries TRBV5-6 and TRBJ2-7, with 10 bases that match TRBD2. CDR1 is SGHDT and CDR2 is YYEEEE in the germline V gene. V was pared by 7 bases and J by 2 bases, with 6 bases of the junction left unmatched. This CDR3 region has 14 residues.

Written as DNA, the CDR3 is TGTGCCAGCAGCATGGCAAGGAGCTCTGGAAACACCATATATTTT. It is translated as CASSMARSSGNTIYF. The J gene is TRBJ1-3, the V gene TRBV3-1 (or the pseudogene TRBV3-2), with no clear D. The ends were cut back, 5 bases at V and 0 bases at J, with 11 bases in the middle. From germline, CDR1 is LGHDT and CDR2 YNNKEL (reference sequence). This CDR3 comprises 15 residues.

This chain connects TRBV4-1 to TRBJ1-2, with no clear D. In germline, CDR1 is MGHRA, CDR2 YSYEKL. Deletions cut 3 bases from V and 2 bases from J, with 13 bases between. The CDR3 has 15 residues. CDR3 sequence: CASSQSGGGNYGYTF. The CDR3 DNA reads TGCGCCAGCAGCCAGTCAGGTGGAGGGAACTATGGCTACACCTTC.

The chain carries TRBV2 and TRBJ2-5; 11 nucleotides match TRBD1. Germline lookup yields CDR1 SNHLY and CDR2 FYNNEI. The CDR3 covers 15 residues. Losses at the gene ends were 6 bases for V and 5 bases for J; bases not matched to a gene: 8. CDR3 nucleotides: TGTGCCAGCAGGGTGGACAGGGGGCTAGGGGAGACCCAGTACTTC. Residues: CASRVDRGLGETQYF.

This clone has more than one count but fewer than ten. This rearrangement joins TRBV9 to TRBJ2-7; 7 bases fit TRBD2. CDR1 and CDR2 (germline): SGDLS, YYNGEE. V was clipped by 0 bases and J by 3 bases; unmatched bases: 9. This CDR3 is 16 amino acids long. In nucleotides, the CDR3 is TGTGCCAGCAGCGTAGGCCAGGGAGCGGGGTTCTACGAGCAGTACTTC. It encodes CASSVGQGAGFYEQYF. Full variable domain (remainder filled in from reference TRBV9 and TRBJ2-7): DSGVTQTPKHLITATGQRVTLRCSPRSGDLSVYWYQQSLDQGLQFLIQYYNGEERAKGNILERFSAQQFPDLHSELNLSSLELGDSALYFCASSVGQGAGFYEQYFGPGTRLTVT.

The chain joins TRBV7-2 to TRBJ2-3; D uncertain. Trimming stripped 4 bases from V and 3 bases from J, with 8 bases between. The CDR3 runs to 13 residues. Germline CDR1 reads SGHTA; CDR2 reads FQGNSA. CDR3 loop: CASSSYGTDTQYF. CDR3 coding DNA: TGTGCCAGCAGCTCTTACGGTACAGATACGCAGTATTTT.

This clone was picked up a small number of times. The V gene is TRBV5-4, the J gene TRBJ1-1, with D perhaps TRBD1 (6 bases). Between the trimmed V and J ends, which lost 4 bases and 5 bases, there was a span of 15 bases. Germline loops: CDR1 SGHNT, CDR2 YYREEE (reference sequence). The CDR3 spans 14 residues. The CDR3 here is CASSPKGVLTEAFF. The CDR3, as DNA: TGTGCCAGCAGCCCGAAGGGGGTTTTGACTGAAGCTTTCTTT.

The chain has TRBV10-1 and TRBJ2-2; 9 nucleotides line up with TRBD1. The CDR3 spans 16 residues. V trimming: 1 base; J trimming: 5 bases; junction bases outside the gene matches: 5. Germline CDR1 is WNHNN and CDR2 is SYGVQD (reference sequence). This CDR3 reads CASSEYRGLWTGELFF. The CDR3 nucleotides are TGCGCCAGCAGTGAGTACAGGGGGCTTTGGACCGGGGAGCTGTTTTTT.

The J gene is TRBJ2-3, the V gene TRBV11-1, with D unclear. Germline assignment: CDR1 SGHAT and CDR2 FQDESV (reference sequence). The CDR3 has 13 amino acids. V was trimmed by 2 bases and J by 1 base, leaving 4 bases between them. CDR3 nucleotide sequence: TGTGCCAGCAGCTTACTTGGCACAGATACGCAGTATTTT. Amino acid sequence: CASSLLGTDTQYF.

This rearrangement joins TRBV20-1 to TRBJ1-5; 7 bases match TRBD1. The ends lost 3 bases at V and 0 bases at J; junction bases unmatched: 8. The CDR3 extends over 16 amino acids. Germline V gene data show CDR1 as DFQATT and CDR2 as SNEGSKA (reference sequence). The CDR3 coding sequence is TGCAGTGCTAGTACTACAGGGGATTATAGCAATCAGCCCCAGCATTTT. This encodes CSASTTGDYSNQPQHF.

The rearrangement joins TRBV28 to TRBJ2-7; the match to TRBD1 covers 9 bases. Looked up from germline, CDR1 is MDHEN and CDR2 is SYDVKM. CDR3 length equals 15 residues. V lost 6 bases, J lost 6 bases, and 12 bases stayed unmatched. The CDR3 DNA follows: TGTGCCAGCAGCCCTACGGGACAGGGAGTACGCGAGCAGTACTTC. Protein product: CASSPTGQGVREQYF.

CDR3 residues: CASSDRGVDNSPLHF. As DNA, the CDR3 is TGTGCCAGCAGTGACAGGGGAGTGGATAATTCACCCCTCCACTTT. The V call is TRBV2, the J call TRBJ1-6, with D tentatively TRBD1 (6 bases). This CDR3 is built from 15 residues. CDR1 is SNHLY and CDR2 is FYNNEI in the germline V gene. The V end lost 3 bases, the J end lost 5 bases, and 11 bases lay between the germline ends. Filled out from reference TRBV2 and TRBJ1-6, the complete variable domain reads EPEVTQTPSHQVTQMGQEVILRCVPISNHLYFYWYRQILGQKVEFLVSFYNNEISEKSEIFDDQFSVERPDGSNFTLKIRSTKLEDSAMYFCASSDRGVDNSPLHFGNGTRLTVT.

V is TRBV10-3 and J is TRBJ2-5; 8 nucleotides align to TRBD2. J was trimmed by 1 base and V by 0 bases; bases with no gene match: 4. Germline-derived CDR1 and CDR2 are ENHRY and SYGVKD. CDR3 length: 16 amino acids. As DNA, the CDR3 is TGTGCCATCAGTGAGTCTAGCGGGGAATTCCAAGAGACCCAGTACTTC. Protein: CAISESSGEFQETQYF.

The V call is TRBV4-1, the J call TRBJ1-5; maybe TRBD1 (5 bases). The V end was cut by 7 bases, the J end by 1 base, with 14 bases between. Germline lookup yields CDR1 MGHRA and CDR2 YSYEKL. The CDR3 totals 15 residues. The DNA of the CDR3 is TGCGCCAGCACCCCTACGGACAAGAGCAATCAGCCCCAGCATTTT. Amino acid sequence: CASTPTDKSNQPQHF.

This sequence joins TRBV19 and TRBJ2-7; no firm D call. Trimming took 6 bases from V and 0 from J, leaving 12 bases between them. The CDR3 is 14 amino acids. Germline CDR1 LNHDA, CDR2 SQIVND (reference sequence). CDR3 in amino acids: CASRLSESSYEQYF. CDR3 nucleotides: TGTGCCAGTAGATTAAGCGAGAGCTCCTACGAGCAGTACTTC.